A selection of T cell receptor beta chains follows, all from one sample in a study of siplizumab effects on memory and regulatory T cells. Libraries were prepared by immunoSEQ multiplex PCR; TCRdb keeps only in-frame clonotypes and omits some of them. The table shows about 100,000 clones, with around 93% occurring only once. Material: non-Treg CD4+ T cells sorted from blood. These receptor sequences come from a human donor in good health. Both conserved end residues are trimmed from each CDR3.

v_gene,j_gene,CDR3aa
TRBV19,TRBJ2-5,ASSNGQGQLETQY
TRBV5-6,TRBJ2-2,ASSLSRGNTGELF
TRBV5-1,TRBJ2-5,ASSFPGEDQY
TRBV5-4,TRBJ2-7,ASSLVPRGYEQY
TRBV28,TRBJ1-6,ASSRPSSYNSPLH
TRBV5-1,TRBJ1-6,ASSRTGDHSSPLH
TRBV7-2,TRBJ1-1,ASSLDRNTEAF
TRBV19,TRBJ2-1,ASSQSGTSFAEQF
TRBV27,TRBJ1-5,ASSLFGGHRGNQPQH
TRBV10-3,TRBJ2-5,AISKQGQETQY
TRBV20-1,TRBJ1-2,SASQRGYT
TRBV6-5,TRBJ1-1,ASSWDLVTEAF
TRBV19,TRBJ1-3,ASTDSTGTSRNTIY
TRBV2,TRBJ2-1,ASRKTTSGPYNEQF
TRBV2,TRBJ2-1,ASSQRYPSGNEQF
TRBV18,TRBJ2-1,ASSPRTAAYNEQF
TRBV9,TRBJ2-5,ASSVAIGGETQY
TRBV7-7,TRBJ2-2,ASSSPTGELF
TRBV2,TRBJ2-3,ASSYRIDTQY
TRBV5-1,TRBJ2-7,ASTLPGQGAEQY
TRBV5-1,TRBJ2-7,ASSQNSGPSSYEQY
TRBV5-1,TRBJ2-5,ASSNRVGETQY
TRBV27,TRBJ2-7,ASSALAGTYEQY
TRBV6-5,TRBJ2-1,ASRISGLARGQF
TRBV10-1,TRBJ1-2,ASSHPRLHYGYT
TRBV2,TRBJ2-7,ASVELYEQY
TRBV11-1,TRBJ2-5,ASSLEELDGETQY
TRBV13,TRBJ2-1,ASMRGTSGNEQF
TRBV27,TRBJ2-4,ASSTTGGAKNIQY
TRBV5-1,TRBJ2-3,ASSLRLAGGSDTQY
TRBV5-1,TRBJ1-1,ASSPWDRGRGAF
TRBV19,TRBJ1-5,ASSIAQGVFGQPQH
TRBV21-1,TRBJ2-4,ASSKQGAKNIQY
TRBV20-1,TRBJ2-7,SAGDSYEQY
TRBV18,TRBJ1-5,ASSPPGVVQPQH
TRBV4-1,TRBJ2-5,ASRSVKGALWETQY
TRBV19,TRBJ2-2,ASSIVGGTGELF
TRBV15,TRBJ2-3,ATSGRAWDTQY
TRBV15,TRBJ1-5,ATSRDLAEGQPQH
TRBV11-1,TRBJ2-2,ASSLGSTSGGTGELF
TRBV27,TRBJ2-1,ASSFRGRGNEQF
TRBV5-6,TRBJ1-2,ASSLQGRGYT
TRBV6-1,TRBJ1-3,ASSERERGARGNTIY